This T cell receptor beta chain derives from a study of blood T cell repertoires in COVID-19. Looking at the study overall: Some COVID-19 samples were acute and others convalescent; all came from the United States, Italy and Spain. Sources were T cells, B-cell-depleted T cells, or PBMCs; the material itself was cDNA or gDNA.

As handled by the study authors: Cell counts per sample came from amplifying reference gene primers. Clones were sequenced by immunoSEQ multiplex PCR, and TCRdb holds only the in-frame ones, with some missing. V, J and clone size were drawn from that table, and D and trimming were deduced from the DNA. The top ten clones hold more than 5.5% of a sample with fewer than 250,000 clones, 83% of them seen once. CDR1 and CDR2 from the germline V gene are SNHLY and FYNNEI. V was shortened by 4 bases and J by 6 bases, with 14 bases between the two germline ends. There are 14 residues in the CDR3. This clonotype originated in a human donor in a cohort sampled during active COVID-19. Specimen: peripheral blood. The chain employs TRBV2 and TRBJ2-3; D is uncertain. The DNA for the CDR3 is TGTGCCAGCAGTGTAATTGCCCTCGGGGATACGCAGTATTTT. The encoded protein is CASSVIALGDTQYF.